The source of this TCR beta chain is a study of vaccination and CD4 T cells after COVID-19. Whole-study context: SARS-CoV-2, HCoV-NL63, HCoV-OC43 and HCoV-229E supplied the overlapping spike peptides used to stimulate cells. Notes on the study in general: Rising from about 20 to 38, the median of SARS-CoV-2-reactive clonotypes did not change significantly.

In this sample, this clonotype turned up a few times. Its antigen is undetermined. The treatment denotes: approximately nine-day PBMC culture with coronavirus spike peptide pools or control peptides (ViraFEST assay). ViraFEST stimulated the growth of antigen-specific T cells using peptide pools and subsequently profiled their TCRs by sequencing. The study sequenced cultured CD4+ T cell DNA using the Oncomine TCR Beta short-read assay. MiXCR, applied by TCRdb to the PCR reads, yields one record per CDR3 protein. The sample contains 20,000 to 25,000 distinct CDR3 sequences, around 45% of which appear only once. This TCR derives from a human donor who received a COVID-19 vaccine. The sequencing used CD4+ T cells from blood, cultured in vitro, collected before SARS-CoV-2 vaccination.

For the CDR3, the DNA is TGTGCCAGCAGCTCGCCTGCGGGGGGGATCTATGGCTACACCTTC. Translation: CASSSPAGGIYGYTF. The chain has TRBV7-2 and TRBJ1-2; tentatively, D is TRBD1 (5 bases). Between the trimmed V and J ends, which lost 4 bases and 4 bases, there was a span of 16 bases. CDR3 length: 15 amino acids. Germline V gives CDR1 SGHTA, CDR2 FQGNSA.